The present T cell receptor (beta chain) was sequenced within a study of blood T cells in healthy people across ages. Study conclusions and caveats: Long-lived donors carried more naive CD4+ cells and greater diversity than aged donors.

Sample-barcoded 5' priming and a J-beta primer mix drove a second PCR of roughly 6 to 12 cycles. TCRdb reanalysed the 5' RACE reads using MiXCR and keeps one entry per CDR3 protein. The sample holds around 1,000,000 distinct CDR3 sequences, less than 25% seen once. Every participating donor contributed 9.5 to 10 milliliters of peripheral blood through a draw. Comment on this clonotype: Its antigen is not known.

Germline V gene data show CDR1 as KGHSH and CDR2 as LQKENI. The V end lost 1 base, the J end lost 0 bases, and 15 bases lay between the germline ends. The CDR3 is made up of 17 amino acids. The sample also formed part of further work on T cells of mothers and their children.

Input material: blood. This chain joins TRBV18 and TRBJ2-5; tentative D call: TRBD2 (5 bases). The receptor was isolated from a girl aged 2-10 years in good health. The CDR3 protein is CASSPQGGTENQETQYF. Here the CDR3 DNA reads TGTGCCAGCTCACCACAAGGAGGCACAGAAAACCAAGAGACCCAGTACTTC.